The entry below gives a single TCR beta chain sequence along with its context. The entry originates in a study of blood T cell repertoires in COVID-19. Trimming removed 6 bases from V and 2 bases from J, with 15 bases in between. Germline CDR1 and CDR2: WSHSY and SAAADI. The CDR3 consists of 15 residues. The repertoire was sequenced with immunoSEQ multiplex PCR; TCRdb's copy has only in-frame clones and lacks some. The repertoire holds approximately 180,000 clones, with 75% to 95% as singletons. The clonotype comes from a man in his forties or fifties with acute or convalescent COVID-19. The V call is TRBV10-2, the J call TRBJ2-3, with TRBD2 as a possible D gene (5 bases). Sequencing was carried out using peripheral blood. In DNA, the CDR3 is TGCGCCAGCAGGTCTCAGACCGGGGTCACAGATACGCAGTATTTT. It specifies CASRSQTGVTDTQYF.